This record covers a single TCR beta chain. After removal of 3 bases from V and 5 bases from J, the junction contained 4 bases not matched to a gene. This CDR3 has 13 amino acids. CDR1 is SGHTA, CDR2 FQGTGA, per germline. A Seattle source enrolled patients during active infection and followed them longitudinally. The sample originates from a study of blood T cell repertoires in COVID-19. The wider study: Researchers got acute and convalescent COVID-19 samples from the United States, Italy and Spain. Nucleic acid was either cDNA or gDNA, and it came from T cells, B-cell-depleted T cells, or PBMCs.

Authors' data handling: Nucleated cell counts were estimated from reference gene primer amplification. TCRdb keeps only in-frame clones here, not all; method: immunoSEQ multiplex PCR. The V and J calls and clone size come from that table; D and trimming were worked out from the DNA. Among 80,000 to 100,000 clones listed, under 80% were seen once. The V and J genes are TRBV7-3 and TRBJ2-7, with 7 bases lining up with TRBD1. Sequencing was done on a sample of peripheral blood. The sequence was collected from a man between 65 and 85 years old with COVID-19, enrolled during active disease. As DNA, the CDR3 is TGTGCCAGCAGCTTTCAACAGGGGAACGAGCAGTACTTC. Translated, it gives CASSFQQGNEQYF.